Here is one T cell receptor beta chain with its context. What antigen it recognizes has not been identified. The record has no base qualities; no much larger clone is one base away. This sample is part of a study of blood T cell repertoires in COVID-19 (dated by TCRdb to between 2020 and 2021). Looking at the study overall: Samples from collaborators originated in the United States, Italy and Spain and spanned both the acute and convalescent phases of COVID-19. The prospective study material was composed of cDNA or gDNA derived from T cells, B-cell-depleted T cells, or PBMCs. Subjects who had been exposed to COVID-19, were actively infected with it, or had recovered from it provided the deeply sampled blood TCRbeta repertoires that made up the dataset. A freely available public database, intended as a resource for researchers studying the immune response to SARS-CoV-2, is where the repertoires were released. Samples came from the ongoing ImmuneRACE study (first 160 participants) plus 1,254 subjects from 6 global collaborators. Nearly every sample came with metadata listing a de-identified subject ID, COVID-19 status, age in years and sex. Where available, HLA class I and class II types were obtained from metadata supplied by the sample provider rather than from assay-based typing. Overall study results and their limits: Clinical and demographic metadata were provided uncurated, with the amount varying by source and participant.

One collaborating source in Seattle enrolled patients during active infection and followed them longitudinally through the course of disease. Whole blood was collected in K2EDTA tubes by collaborating institutions according to the institutions' own protocols. Collaborator samples were shipped for TCRbeta analysis as frozen whole blood, isolated PBMCs, or DNA extracted from either sample type. TCRbeta CDR3 regions were amplified from genomic DNA using the immunoSEQ Assay, a bias-controlled multiplex PCR. The paper's data handling went like this. Within the assay, amplification of reference gene primers was used to estimate how many nucleated cells each sample contained. To quantify the absolute abundance of each unique TCRbeta CDR3 rearrangement, sequence reads were collapsed and filtered. For each sample, productive Simpson clonality was calculated as the square root of Simpson's diversity index over productive rearrangements. TCRdb stores this immuneACCESS table with in-frame sequences only. Part of the clones is absent; in the studies checked, under half of the shortfall reflects unresolved V genes, and no reason is known for the rest. That table gives V, J and clone size, and the DNA gave D and trimming. Recorded for this sample are about 130,000 clones; approximately 89% of them occurred a single time. The leading ten clones occupy roughly 3% of the sample.

The germline V gene (reference sequence) supplies CDR1 MNHEY and CDR2 SMNVEV. V ends up 6 bases short and J 3 bases short, with an unmatched junction base count of 8. Taken from cysteine to phenylalanine, the CDR3 has 16 residues. Of the read, only the CDR3 DNA is kept; its 48 bases are in frame from base 1. This clonotype originated in a woman of 80 years or more with COVID-19, enrolled during active disease. Sequencing used peripheral blood. This sequence uses TRBV27 and TRBJ2-1, with 10 central nucleotides matching TRBD2. The DNA reads TGTGCCAGCAGGCATTCTCTAGCGGGAGACTACAATGAGCAGTTCTTC. Protein translation: CASRHSLAGDYNEQFF.